This is a list of T cell receptor beta chains from one sample in a study of CD8+ T cells in alopecia areata. Sequencing was performed with immunoSEQ multiplex PCR; in TCRdb, only in-frame clones are kept and a portion is missing. In the table there are under 300,000 clones, over 45% of which are singletons. The sequencing here drew on CD4+ T cells sorted from blood, taken between weeks 51 and 54, from a patient treated with tofacitinib. The source is a human donor with alopecia areata. Both conserved end residues are part of each CDR3. The D gene is left open where the match is weak. For some rows the clone size is stated as once, few or many, or as a class when expanded; others skip it.

>TRBV29-1|TRBJ2-5|.|TRBD1
TGCAGCGTCGGACAGGGCTCGGAGACCCAGTACTTC
CSVGQGSETQYF
>TRBV29-1|TRBJ2-2|.|.
TGCAGCGTTGAAGATCTCCGCATTGCGAACACCGGGGAGCTGTTTTTT
CSVEDLRIANTGELFF
>TRBV5-4|TRBJ2-3|.|.
TGTGCCAGCAGCTTGGCCGGGGGCACAGATACGCAGTATTTT
CASSLAGGTDTQYF
>TRBV9|TRBJ2-1|.|TRBD2
TGTGCCAGCAGCGCCCGACTAGCGGGGAGTGATGAGCAGTTCTTC
CASSARLAGSDEQFF
>TRBV12-5|TRBJ1-3|.|.
TGTGCTAGTGGTTTTGGTGAAAACACCATATATTTT
CASGFGENTIYF
>TRBV5-4|TRBJ2-5|few|TRBD1
TGTGCCAGCAGCTTCCATGGGACAGGGGAGACCCAGTACTTC
CASSFHGTGETQYF
>TRBV2|TRBJ2-6|.|TRBD1
TGTGCCAGCAGTCGTCCCGGGACAGGGACGGGGGCCAACGTCCTGACTTTC
CASSRPGTGTGANVLTF
>TRBV4-2|TRBJ2-1|few|.
TGTGCCAGCAGCCCTACAGGGCAGGGATACAATGAGCAGTTCTTC
CASSPTGQGYNEQFF
>TRBV29-1|TRBJ2-7|.|.
TGCAGCGTTGTTGAGACAGGTTCCTACGAGCAGTACTTC
CSVVETGSYEQYF
>TRBV6-5|TRBJ1-5|.|.
TGTGCCAGCAGCCAGGGCCAGAATCAGCCCCAGCATTTT
CASSQGQNQPQHF
>TRBV29-1|TRBJ1-1|few|.
TGCAGCGTTCAATTCGGGGGCACTGAAGCTTTCTTT
CSVQFGGTEAFF
>TRBV6-5|TRBJ2-1|once|.
TGTGCCAGCAGGCGGGACGATTACAATGAGCAGTTCTTC
CASRRDDYNEQFF
>TRBV11-2|TRBJ2-5|.|.
TGTGCCAGCAGCCAAGATCTAGAGACCCAGTACTTC
CASSQDLETQYF
>TRBV7-9|TRBJ2-6|.|.
TGTGCCAGCAGCGCCCGGGGGTCTGGGGCCAACGTCCTGACTTTC
CASSARGSGANVLTF
>TRBV30|TRBJ2-5|.|.
TGTGCCTGGACGGCCTCGTACCAAGAGACCCAGTACTTC
CAWTASYQETQYF
>TRBV4-3|TRBJ2-3|.|.
TGCGCCAGCAGGGGAGGCCACTCAGGGACAGATACGCAGTATTTT
CASRGGHSGTDTQYF
>TRBV27|TRBJ2-3|.|.
TGTGCCAGCAGTCGGAGCCCGGAGTCAGATACGCAGTATTTT
CASSRSPESDTQYF
>TRBV9|TRBJ2-4|few|TRBD2
TGTGCCAGCAGCGTAGGGACTAGCGGGGCCAAAAACATTCAGTACTTC
CASSVGTSGAKNIQYF
>TRBV29-1|TRBJ1-1|.|.
TGCAGCGTTGAAGATGGACCTCGCGCCGGGAACACTGAAGCTTTCTTT
CSVEDGPRAGNTEAFF
>TRBV7-9|TRBJ1-2|.|.
TGTGCCAGCAGATTAGTCGAGGATGGCTACACCTTC
CASRLVEDGYTF
>TRBV29-1|TRBJ1-3|.|.
TGCAGCGTCGGACAGTCCTCTGGAAACACCATATATTTT
CSVGQSSGNTIYF
>TRBV6-5|TRBJ2-4|.|.
TGTGCCAGCCGGGAGCTAACGAGCATTCAGTACTTC
CASRELTSIQYF
>TRBV30|TRBJ1-2|.|.
TGTGCCACCAACGACAGAGGGTATGGCTACACCTTC
CATNDRGYGYTF
>TRBV7-9|TRBJ1-2|few|TRBD1
TGTGCCAGCAGCCACGGACAGGGGGCTCATGGCTACACCTTC
CASSHGQGAHGYTF
>TRBV5-1|TRBJ2-2|.|.
TGCGCCAGCAGCCTCAATGCCGGGACAATGACCGGGGAGCTGTTTTTT
CASSLNAGTMTGELFF
>TRBV29-1|TRBJ2-1|.|.
TGCAGCCCTTGGGACCCAACCGGGGGTGTTTACAATGAGCAGTTCTTC
CSPWDPTGGVYNEQFF
>TRBV10-2|TRBJ1-1|.|.
TGCGCCAGCAGCGCTTCTACAGGGCGGTACACTGAAGCTTTCTTT
CASSASTGRYTEAFF
>TRBV23-1|TRBJ2-3|.|.
TGCGCCAGCAGTCAATCGCCGGACATAAGCACAGATACGCAGTATTTT
CASSQSPDISTDTQYF
>TRBV2|TRBJ2-4|.|.
TGTGCCAGTATCTTCGACATGGTCAAAAACATTCAGTACTTC
CASIFDMVKNIQYF
>TRBV11-2|TRBJ2-7|few|TRBD1
TGTGCCAGCAGACCGATTACAGGGGGCGCATCGAACGAGCAGTACTTC
CASRPITGGASNEQYF
>TRBV19|TRBJ1-2|.|.
TGTGCCAGTAGTATGAGACCCTTCTATGGCTACACCTTC
CASSMRPFYGYTF
>TRBV29-1|TRBJ2-5|.|.
TGCAGCGTTGAAGCTCCCGTGGAGACCCAGTACTTC
CSVEAPVETQYF
>TRBV5-1|TRBJ1-2|.|.
TGCGCCAGCAGCTTGGCCGTCGGTTCTAACTATGGCTACACCTTC
CASSLAVGSNYGYTF
>TRBV2|TRBJ2-3|.|TRBD2
TGTGCCAGCAGTGAGACTCGCGGGGGGCCCTCTAGCACAGATACGCAGTATTTT
CASSETRGGPSSTDTQYF
>TRBV27|TRBJ2-7|.|.
TGTGCCAGCAGTTTAGGTCCGGGTTCCTACGAGCAGTACTTC
CASSLGPGSYEQYF
>TRBV2|TRBJ2-7|.|.
TGTGCCAGCAGAGAGGACAGCTACGAGCAGTACTTC
CASREDSYEQYF
>TRBV5-1|TRBJ2-6|.|.
TGCGCCAGCAGCTTGCTCGTCGGCATCTCTGGGGCCAACGTCCTGACTTTC
CASSLLVGISGANVLTF
>TRBV6-5|TRBJ2-3|.|.
TGTGCCAGCAGTGCCGGGACTAGCACAGATACGCAGTATTTT
CASSAGTSTDTQYF
>TRBV13|TRBJ2-7|few|.
TGTGCCAGCAGTCTACTTGGTCCAGGGTCGCACGAGCAGTACTTC
CASSLLGPGSHEQYF
>TRBV30|TRBJ2-1|.|TRBD2
TGTGCGACGGGAGGGTACAATGAGCAGTTCTTC
CATGGYNEQFF
>TRBV7-9|TRBJ1-3|many|TRBD1
TGTGCCAGCAGCCCGAGGGGGCCGGACACCATATATTTT
CASSPRGPDTIYF
>TRBV10-3|TRBJ2-7|.|.
TGTGCCATCAGTGAGTCGATTAGAAACGAGCAGTACTTC
CAISESIRNEQYF
>TRBV29-1|TRBJ2-3|.|TRBD2
TGCAGCGTCCGGTGGGGGCAGCGGGGGCTCACAGATACGCAGTATTTT
CSVRWGQRGLTDTQYF
>TRBV15|TRBJ2-3|few|TRBD2
TGTGCCACCGCGAGCGGGGGGCGAATAGATACGCAGTATTTT
CATASGGRIDTQYF
>TRBV4-1|TRBJ2-2|few|.
TGCGCCAGCAGCCGGGACTCCAGGGAGCTGTTTTTT
CASSRDSRELFF
>TRBV9|TRBJ2-5|.|TRBD1
TGTGCCAGCAGCACATCGACAGGGGTCGAGACCCAGTACTTC
CASSTSTGVETQYF
>TRBV7-3|TRBJ1-1|.|.
TGTGCCAGCAGCTTCACAGGCGAAAGAACTGAAGCTTTCTTT
CASSFTGERTEAFF
>TRBV9|TRBJ2-1|.|TRBD2
TGTGCCAGCAGCTCAGACGTAGCGGGGGGCGATGAGCAGTTCTTC
CASSSDVAGGDEQFF
>TRBV5-1|TRBJ2-1|.|TRBD2
TGCGCCAGCAGCTTGTGGCTAGCGGGGCTCTCAGATTACAATGAGCAGTTCTTC
CASSLWLAGLSDYNEQFF
>TRBV27|TRBJ2-1|.|.
TGTGCCAGCAGCCCAAGAGGGTTGTGGAATGAGCAGTTCTTC
CASSPRGLWNEQFF
>TRBV30|TRBJ2-1|.|TRBD1
TGTGCCTGGTGCCGCCTGGGACAGGGTCCTCTAGACAATGAGCAGTTCTTC
CAWCRLGQGPLDNEQFF
>TRBV11-2|TRBJ2-1|.|TRBD1
TGTGCCAGCAGCCCGACAGGGGGCGCGTACAATGAGCAGTTCTTC
CASSPTGGAYNEQFF
>TRBV2|TRBJ2-5|.|.
TGTGCCAGCAGGGGGGAGGAGGAGACCCAGTACTTC
CASRGEEETQYF
>TRBV30|TRBJ1-1|few|.
TGTGCCTGGGCTGACGGGACTTCCGAAGCTTTCTTT
CAWADGTSEAFF